The 21 T cell receptor beta chains below were found in one sample sequenced in a study of OX40 agonist ivuxolimab in advanced cancers. Profiled with immunoSEQ multiplex PCR; TCRdb holds only in-frame clones, not every one. This sample has fewer than 25,000 clones, with 65% to 85% found just once. The material sequenced was CD4+ or CD8+ T cells sorted from blood, taken in a trial of the OX40 agonist ivuxolimab. The receptors were gathered from an adult with an advanced solid tumor such as melanoma, head and neck, liver or kidney cancer.

The chain links TRBV6-6 to TRBJ2-7; D gene unclear. Between the trimmed V and J ends, which lost 6 bases and 3 bases, there was a span of 18 bases. The germline V gene has CDR1 MNHNY and CDR2 SVGAGI (reference sequence). CDR3 length: 15 amino acids. CDR3 in amino acids: CASSNSIPSGYEQYF. CDR3 sequence (DNA): TGTGCCAGCAGCAATTCCATCCCTTCAGGCTACGAGCAGTACTTC.

This chain joins TRBV6-5 and TRBJ2-1, with TRBD2 matching 13 bases. This CDR3 region has 16 residues. The trim removed 0 bases at V and 8 bases at J, leaving 4 bases unmatched. Germline V CDR1 and CDR2: MNHEY, SVGAGI. CDR3 residues: CASSYSGTSGTYEQFF. The CDR3 DNA sequence: TGTGCCAGCAGTTACTCAGGGACTAGCGGGACCTATGAGCAGTTCTTC.

V is TRBV7-9 and J is TRBJ2-5; D is uncertain. The CDR3 length is 14 residues. Trimming removed 6 bases from V and 0 bases from J, with 11 bases in between. Germline-derived CDR1 and CDR2 are SEHNR and FQNEAQ (reference sequence). The CDR3 bases are TGTGCCAGCAGGTCCAGCGACAACCAAGAGACCCAGTACTTC. Amino acid sequence: CASRSSDNQETQYF.

The chain is built from TRBV29-1 and TRBJ2-3; D uncertain. The CDR3 runs to 14 residues. CDR1 is SQVTM, CDR2 ANQGSEA, per germline. The V and J ends lost 4 bases and 0 bases respectively, with 11 bases between them. The CDR3 sequence: CSVVKASSTDTQYF. The DNA of the CDR3 is TGCAGCGTTGTTAAGGCGTCAAGCACAGATACGCAGTATTTT.

The chain has TRBV9 and TRBJ2-7; D possibly corresponds to TRBD2 (6 bases). CDR3 length: 14 amino acids. V lost 0 bases and J lost 3, with 10 bases in between. Germline V gene sequence: CDR1 SGDLS, CDR2 YYNGEE. Written as DNA, the CDR3 is TGTGCCAGCAGCGTAGATGGGAGGTTCTACGAGCAGTACTTC. This translates into CASSVDGRFYEQYF.

V gene TRBV11-2 combines with J gene TRBJ2-3; 10 bases are a match to TRBD2. In germline, CDR1 is SGHAT, CDR2 FQNNGV. Trimming cost V 1 base and J 2 bases; bases outside gene matches: 6. This CDR3 comprises 17 residues. The CDR3 nucleotides are TGTGCCAGCAGCTTAGGGGGAGCGGGAGGGTACACAGATACGCAGTATTTT. This gives the protein CASSLGGAGGYTDTQYF.

The CDR3: CASSKFIRDGITDTQYF. DNA of the CDR3: TGTGCCAGCAGCAAATTCATCCGGGACGGTATCACAGATACGCAGTATTTT. V and J are TRBV21-1 and TRBJ2-3. TRBV21-1 is classified as a pseudogene. The CDR3 sequence is 17 residues long.

This chain's CDR3 is CASSRLQGMAYNEQFF. The CDR3 nucleotides read TGCGCCAGCAGTCGTCTACAGGGGATGGCCTACAATGAGCAGTTCTTC. The V gene is TRBV4-3, the J gene TRBJ2-1, with TRBD1 identical over 7 bases. The V segment lost 6 bases and the J segment 2 bases; nucleotides outside the gene matches: 10. The CDR3 has 16 residues. Per germline, CDR1 LGHNA and CDR2 YSLEER.

In this sample, this clone turned up a few times. The chain couples TRBV10-2 to TRBJ2-7; 10 nucleotides line up with TRBD2. Losses at the gene ends were 7 bases for V and 4 bases for J; bases not matched to a gene: 19. This CDR3 is 18 amino acids long. Germline V gene lookup returns CDR1 WSHSY and CDR2 SAAADI. CDR3 DNA sequence: TGCGCCAGCACTCCAAGTGTCCGCGCTAGCGGGAGTAAGTACGAGCAGTACTTC. Its protein product is CASTPSVRASGSKYEQYF.

This clone qualifies as medium-sized. The J gene is TRBJ2-1, the V gene TRBV20-1; D unresolved. Trimming stripped 8 bases from V and 14 bases from J, with 10 bases between. The CDR3 extends over 8 amino acids. The germline CDR1 and CDR2 sequences are DFQATT and SNEGSKA (reference sequence). CDR3 protein: CSTQEEFF. DNA of the CDR3: TGCAGTACCCAAGAGGAGTTCTTC.

The chain employs TRBV27 and TRBJ2-1; 7 positions agree with TRBD2. The CDR3 consists of 15 residues. V lost 0 bases to trimming and J lost 7 bases; unmatched junction nucleotides: 6. The germline CDR1 and CDR2 sequences are MNHEY and SMNVEV (reference sequence). CDR3 nucleotide sequence: TGTGCCAGCAGTTTATCCCGCGGGGGAGGGAATGAGCAGTTCTTC. Translating it yields CASSLSRGGGNEQFF.

This clone was counted once. V and J are TRBV5-4 and TRBJ2-7; 9 bases map to TRBD1. Looked up from germline, CDR1 is SGHNT and CDR2 is YYREEE (reference sequence). The trim removed 4 bases at V and 2 bases at J, leaving 7 bases unmatched. There are 15 residues in the CDR3. As DNA, the CDR3 is TGTGCCAGCAGCAGACCGGGACAGGGAACCTACGAGCAGTACTTC. It encodes CASSRPGQGTYEQYF. The variable domain in full, with the rest retrieved from reference TRBV5-4 and TRBJ2-7, is ETGVTQSPTHLIKTRGQQVTLRCSSQSGHNTVSWYQQALGQGPQFIFQYYREEENGRGNFPPRFSGLQFPNYSSELNVNALELDDSALYLCASSRPGQGTYEQYFGPGTRLTVT.

The chain recombines TRBV9 with TRBJ2-1, with 8 bases matching TRBD2. The CDR3 totals 18 residues. The V and J ends lost 0 bases and 0 bases, in that order; junction bases with no gene match: 8. Looked up from germline, CDR1 is SGDLS and CDR2 is YYNGEE. CDR3: CASSVEGSGVSSYNEQFF. The DNA of the CDR3 is TGTGCCAGCAGCGTAGAGGGTAGCGGGGTGAGCTCCTACAATGAGCAGTTCTTC.

This clone has just one count. The V call is TRBV21-1, the J call TRBJ2-5. TRBV21-1 is a pseudogene. CDR3 size: 15 residues. The CDR3 sequence: CAHRRSLGSKETQYF. CDR3 bases: TGTGCCCACCGTCGGTCCCTGGGAAGCAAAGAGACCCAGTACTTC.

This clone was counted at least ten times. J is TRBJ1-5 and V is TRBV6-6, with D maybe TRBD1 (5 bases). Per germline, CDR1 MNHNY and CDR2 SVGAGI (reference sequence). V was cut by 7 bases and J by 0 bases, with 13 bases left in between. The CDR3 sequence is 15 residues long. The DNA of the CDR3 is TGTGCCAGCACGATTGGTGGGGGTAGCAATCAGCCCCAGCATTTT. Its translation: CASTIGGGSNQPQHF.

This chain joins TRBV4-1 and TRBJ2-1; TRBD1 matches 7 bases. Germline V gene sequence: CDR1 MGHRA, CDR2 YSYEKL. The CDR3 covers 17 residues. Trimming took 3 bases from V and 4 from J; bases not matched to a gene: 12. The CDR3 region is CASSQEEGASGYNEQFF. CDR3 sequence (DNA): TGCGCCAGCAGCCAGGAAGAGGGGGCATCGGGGTACAATGAGCAGTTCTTC.

This clone appeared once. This chain connects TRBV5-1 to TRBJ2-5; 7 nucleotides align to TRBD1. This CDR3 comprises 15 residues. V dropped 3 bases and J dropped 0; count of bases not matched to a gene: 5. CDR1 SGHRS and CDR2 YFSETQ come from the germline V gene. CDR3 region: CASSSRGGHQETQYF. The DNA of the CDR3 is TGCGCCAGCAGCTCCCGAGGGGGCCACCAAGAGACCCAGTACTTC.

The chain employs TRBV27 and TRBJ2-3; 7 nucleotides match TRBD1. CDR3 length: 16 amino acids. After removal of 7 bases from V and 2 bases from J, the junction contained 12 bases not matched to a gene. Germline CDR1 reads MNHEY; CDR2 reads SMNVEV (reference sequence). The CDR3, as DNA: TGTGCCAGCACCCTAACGGGACAGTTCTTCACAGATACGCAGTATTTT. Translating it yields CASTLTGQFFTDTQYF.

The J gene is TRBJ2-7, the V gene TRBV6-6; D may be TRBD1 (5 bases). There are 14 residues in the CDR3. Germline values: CDR1 MNHNY, CDR2 SVGAGI (reference sequence). Between the trimmed V and J ends, which lost 2 bases and 3 bases, there was a span of 11 bases. The CDR3 loop reads CASSYGQGFYEQYF. In DNA, the CDR3 is TGTGCCAGCAGTTACGGGCAGGGATTCTACGAGCAGTACTTC.

In DNA, the CDR3 is TGTGCCAGCAGCTTGGCCGGGGAAACCTCTTACGAGCAGTACTTC. Translated: CASSLAGETSYEQYF. The chain couples TRBV5-4 to TRBJ2-7, with D possibly TRBD2 on 5 matching bases. The CDR3 totals 15 residues. Trimming took 0 bases from V and 4 from J, leaving 14 bases between them. From germline, CDR1 is SGHNT and CDR2 YYREEE (reference sequence).

As for this clone: This may be a read error: a much more frequent sequence differs by one nucleotide. Other DNA sequences in the sample encode the same CDR3. V is TRBV6-5 and J is TRBJ2-7, with a weak D call TRBD2 (5 bases). This CDR3 region has 15 residues. Germline CDR1 is MNHEY and CDR2 is SVGAGI. Trimming removed 0 bases from V and 0 bases from J, with 9 bases in between. The CDR3 nucleotides are TGTGCCAGCAGTTACTCGAGGGATGTCTCCTACGAGCAGTACTTC. Residues: CASSYSRDVSYEQYF.